The 24 T cell receptor beta chains below come from one sample, sequenced in a study of T cells in Graves' hyperthyroidism and ophthalmopathy. Authors of the study amplified TCR beta CDR3 regions from RNA transcripts. First-round RT-PCR with HTBI primers amplified the TCR CDR3 region. MiXCR, run by TCRdb on the multiplex PCR reads, gives a single entry per CDR3 protein. Seen here are 300,000 to 400,000 distinct CDR3 sequences, under 25% observed once, and the top ten hold about 50%. The sample taken for sequencing was blood. The receptors derive from a woman between 45 and 60 years old with Graves' hyperthyroidism.

The sample holds a few counts of this clonotype. V is TRBV7-8 and J is TRBJ2-3; TRBD2 aligns across 10 bases. V was pared by 0 bases and J by 4 bases, with 10 bases of the junction left unmatched. This CDR3 region has 18 residues. Germline CDR1 SGHVS, CDR2 FQNEAQ. The CDR3 is CASSLARVASGSSDTQYF. The CDR3 nucleotides are TGTGCCAGCAGCTTAGCGCGTGTAGCTAGCGGGAGTTCAGATACGCAGTATTTT.

The V call is TRBV20-1, the J call TRBJ1-2, with D possibly TRBD1 on 6 matching bases. The germline CDR1 and CDR2 sequences are DFQATT and SNEGSKA (reference sequence). The CDR3 totals 15 residues. V was pared by 2 bases and J by 0 bases, with 13 bases between. CDR3 sequence: CSARRTAFSNYGYTF. In DNA, the CDR3 is TGCAGTGCTAGACGGACAGCCTTTTCTAACTATGGCTACACCTTC.

Concerning this clonotype: Germline is not matched at one junction end, which may reflect a read error. The chain uses TRBV4-1 and TRBJ2-6; 8 bases are shared with TRBD2. CDR3 length equals 15 residues. Germline-derived CDR1 and CDR2 are MGHRA and YSYEKL. CDR3 DNA: TGCGCCACCGGGGGGGGTGTTATTGGGGCCAACGTCCCGACTTTC. Translated, it gives CATGGGVIGANVPTF.

A few counts support this clonotype. The genes are TRBV9 and TRBJ1-5, with D maybe TRBD1 (6 bases). This CDR3 is built from 14 residues. Germline V gene data show CDR1 as SGDLS and CDR2 as YYNGEE. V was pared by 0 bases and J by 9 bases, with 13 bases between. The CDR3 sequence is CASSVDTGLGPQHF. Written as DNA, the CDR3 is TGTGCCAGCAGCGTAGATACAGGGTTGGGGCCCCAGCATTTT.

The chain recombines TRBV20-1 with TRBJ1-4; tentatively, D is TRBD1 (5 bases). From germline, CDR1 is DFQATT and CDR2 SNEGSKA (reference sequence). The CDR3 has 13 amino acids. V lost 2 bases and J 8 bases, leaving 12 bases between the germline ends. The CDR3, as DNA: TGCAGTGCTAGAAGGGGATCGCGGGAAAAACTGTTTTTT. Protein product: CSARRGSREKLFF.

This rearrangement joins TRBV19 to TRBJ2-1, with TRBD2 as a possible D gene (5 bases). The CDR3 has 18 residues. Germline-derived CDR1 and CDR2 are LNHDA and SQIVND (reference sequence). V lost 1 base and J lost 7, with 23 bases in between. The CDR3 DNA reads TGTGCCAGTAGTATAGCAAACTTGGCGGGTCTTAGGGCTAATGAGCAGTTCTTC. Translation: CASSIANLAGLRANEQFF.

Remarks on this clonotype: It may be a read error: a sequence one base away is much more abundant. V is TRBV4-1 and J is TRBJ2-5; D is perhaps TRBD2 (7 bases). V gave up 3 bases and J gave up 9 bases, with 17 bases separating them. Germline CDR1 is MGHRA and CDR2 is YSYEKL. There are 14 residues in the CDR3. CDR3 DNA: TGCGCCAGCAGCCACCGACAGGACCGGGAGGCCCAGTACTTC. It specifies CASSHRQDREAQYF.

This chain links TRBV29-1 with TRBJ2-5; 8 bases are a match to TRBD1. The ends lost 7 bases at V and 4 bases at J; junction bases unmatched: 11. This CDR3 is 14 amino acids long. Germline CDR1 SQVTM, CDR2 ANQGSEA. The CDR3 sequence is CSAPRTGLPETQYF. CDR3 sequence (DNA): TGCAGCGCCCCAAGGACAGGGCTCCCAGAGACCCAGTACTTC.

This clonotype was counted at least ten times. V usage is TRBV28 and J usage is TRBJ2-3, with 8 bases aligning to TRBD2. The CDR3 totals 14 residues. V gave up 11 bases and J gave up 1 base; unmatched junction bases: 8. Germline V gene sequence: CDR1 MDHEN, CDR2 SYDVKM. Here the CDR3 reads CAAGGEGRTDTQYF. CDR3 sequence (DNA): TGTGCCGCCGGGGGGGAGGGGCGCACAGATACGCAGTATTTT.

The CDR3 loop is CSCTGVTGELFF. The CDR3 DNA sequence: TGCAGCTGTACAGGGGTCACCGGGGAGCTGTTTTTT. The chain recombines TRBV29-1 with TRBJ2-2; TRBD1 aligns across 7 bases. Germline lookup yields CDR1 SQVTM and CDR2 ANQGSEA. V lost 8 bases to trimming and J lost 4 bases; unmatched junction nucleotides: 4. This CDR3 has 12 amino acids.

This clonotype was recorded many times. CDR3: CSAGVSGRALETQYF. In nucleotides, the CDR3 is TGCAGTGCTGGAGTTAGCGGGAGGGCCCTAGAGACCCAGTACTTC. The chain links TRBV20-1 to TRBJ2-5, with 11 bases aligning to TRBD2. The CDR3 contains 15 residues. The junction had 9 bases not matched to a gene; V was cut back by 5 bases and J by 4 bases. Germline V gene sequence: CDR1 DFQATT, CDR2 SNEGSKA (reference sequence).

This clonotype was recorded at least ten times. This chain links TRBV28 with TRBJ2-1; TRBD2 matches at 8 bases. This CDR3 comprises 14 residues. The V gene end was trimmed by 5 bases and the J gene end by 3 bases; junction bases not matched to a gene: 3. From germline, CDR1 is MDHEN and CDR2 SYDVKM. The DNA for the CDR3 is TGTGCCAGCAGTCCGCGGGGGGACTACAATGAGCAGTTCTTC. Translated: CASSPRGDYNEQFF.

There are many counts of this clonotype. This chain joins TRBV2 and TRBJ1-2, with D unclear. With 5 bases removed from V and 5 bases from J, the gap between germline ends came to 9 bases. This CDR3 contains 12 residues. Germline CDR1 is SNHLY and CDR2 is FYNNEI. CDR3 DNA: TGTGCCAGCAGTACACACCTTTATGGCTACACCTTC. Translating it yields CASSTHLYGYTF.

With respect to this clonotype: This could be a read error, since a much larger clone is one nucleotide away. This chain uses TRBV20-1 with TRBJ1-5; the D gene is possibly TRBD1 (6 bases). Trimming left V 5 bases short and J 5 bases short, with 16 bases between. CDR1 DFQATT and CDR2 SNEGSKA come from the germline V gene (reference sequence). The CDR3 is made up of 14 amino acids. The CDR3 here is CSAVGQTVDQPQHF. In nucleotides, the CDR3 is TGCAGTGCTGTAGGACAGACGGTCGATCAGCCCCAGCATTTT.

This clonotype turned up a few times. This chain connects TRBV6-4 to TRBJ2-5; the match to TRBD2 covers 7 bases. V lost 4 bases to trimming and J lost 4 bases; unmatched junction nucleotides: 9. CDR1 and CDR2 (germline): MRHNA, SNTAGT. This CDR3 has 15 residues. Here the CDR3 reads CASSAEGGAGETQYF. CDR3 nucleotide sequence: TGTGCCAGCAGTGCCGAGGGAGGGGCTGGAGAGACCCAGTACTTC.

This clonotype was observed many times. V gene TRBV12-3 or TRBV12-4 combines with J gene TRBJ2-7; TRBD1 matches at 11 bases. After removal of 6 bases from V and 3 bases from J, the junction contained 4 bases not matched to a gene. This CDR3 region has 14 residues. The CDR3 DNA follows: TGTGCCAGCAGCGGGACAGGGGGGATCTACGAGCAGTACTTC. It translates to CASSGTGGIYEQYF.

This clonotype was seen ten or more times. The chain has TRBV28 and TRBJ2-3; 7 bases agree with TRBD1. The CDR3 sequence is 15 residues long. Germline CDR1 and CDR2: MDHEN and SYDVKM. With 1 base clipped from V and 2 bases from J, the junction kept 3 bases outside the gene matches. The CDR3 sequence is CASSLLGTATDTQYF. The CDR3 bases are TGTGCCAGCAGTTTATTGGGGACAGCCACAGATACGCAGTATTTT.

In this sample, this clonotype turned up many times. The CDR3 DNA reads as TGTGCCAGCATTGGAGGACAGGGAGACAATCAGCCCCAGCATTTT. Its translation is CASIGGQGDNQPQHF. V usage is TRBV6-1 and J usage is TRBJ1-5, with 8 bases lining up with TRBD1. J was trimmed by 3 bases and V by 7 bases; bases with no gene match: 8. This CDR3 has 15 residues. CDR1 is MNHNS and CDR2 is SASEGT in the germline V gene.

This clonotype was counted a few times. The V gene is TRBV7-2, the J gene TRBJ1-5, with D uncertain. From germline, CDR1 is SGHTA and CDR2 FQGNSA. The CDR3 extends over 13 amino acids. Between the trimmed V and J ends, which lost 5 bases and 7 bases, there was a span of 12 bases. This CDR3 reads CASSDSGPQPQHF. The CDR3, as DNA: TGTGCCAGCAGCGACTCAGGCCCGCAGCCCCAGCATTTT.

This clonotype was counted between two and nine times. The chain employs TRBV30 and TRBJ1-6; maybe TRBD1 (6 bases). CDR3 length: 14 amino acids. Trimming shortened V by 0 bases and J by 10 bases, and 13 bases separated the two germline ends. The V gene's germline CDR1 is GTSNPN and CDR2 SVGIG (reference sequence). The DNA of the CDR3 is TGTGCCTGGAGTGTCTGGCAGGGGTGGTCACCCCTCCACTTT. This codes for CAWSVWQGWSPLHF. Using reference TRBV30 and TRBJ1-6 for the parts outside the CDR3, the full variable domain is SQTIHQWPATLVQPVGSPLSLECTVEGTSNPNLYWYRQAAGRGLQLLFYSVGIGQISSEVPQNLSASRPQDRQFILSSKKLLLSDSGFYLCAWSVWQGWSPLHFGNGTRLTVT.

This clonotype was recorded many times. V is TRBV3-1 and J is TRBJ2-1, with no clear D. The length of the CDR3 is 15 residues. Germline lookup yields CDR1 LGHDT and CDR2 YNNKEL (reference sequence). V was pared by 1 base and J by 4 bases, with 11 bases between. The CDR3 region has the DNA TGTGCCAGCAGCCAAGGCCCTGACCGATACAATGAGCAGTTCTTC. Translated: CASSQGPDRYNEQFF.

This clonotype appeared a few times. The chain has TRBV20-1 and TRBJ2-1; 8 bases line up with TRBD2. J lost 4 bases, V lost 5 bases, and 10 bases had no gene match. CDR3 length: 15 amino acids. Looked up from germline, CDR1 is DFQATT and CDR2 is SNEGSKA (reference sequence). CDR3 nucleotide sequence: TGCAGTGCTTTTATGAGCGGGAGAAATTACAATGAGCAGTTCTTC. This translates into CSAFMSGRNYNEQFF.

This clonotype was detected only a few times. The chain couples TRBV28 to TRBJ1-2; no clear D gene. Trimming stripped 1 base from V and 6 bases from J, with 15 bases between. CDR3 size: 15 residues. The germline CDR1 and CDR2 sequences are MDHEN and SYDVKM. This chain's CDR3 is CASSLSGLGSHGYTF. In DNA form, the CDR3 reads TGTGCCAGCAGTTTATCGGGATTGGGTTCACATGGCTACACCTTC.

The rearrangement links TRBV6-4 to TRBJ1-4, with 11 bases aligning to TRBD1. J gave up 5 bases and V 7 bases, and 6 bases lay outside the gene matches. The CDR3 runs to 15 residues. Germline CDR1 and CDR2: MRHNA and SNTAGT. DNA of the CDR3: TGTGCCAGCACCTGGACAGGGGGCCAAAATGAAAAACTGTTTTTT. Amino acids: CASTWTGGQNEKLFF.